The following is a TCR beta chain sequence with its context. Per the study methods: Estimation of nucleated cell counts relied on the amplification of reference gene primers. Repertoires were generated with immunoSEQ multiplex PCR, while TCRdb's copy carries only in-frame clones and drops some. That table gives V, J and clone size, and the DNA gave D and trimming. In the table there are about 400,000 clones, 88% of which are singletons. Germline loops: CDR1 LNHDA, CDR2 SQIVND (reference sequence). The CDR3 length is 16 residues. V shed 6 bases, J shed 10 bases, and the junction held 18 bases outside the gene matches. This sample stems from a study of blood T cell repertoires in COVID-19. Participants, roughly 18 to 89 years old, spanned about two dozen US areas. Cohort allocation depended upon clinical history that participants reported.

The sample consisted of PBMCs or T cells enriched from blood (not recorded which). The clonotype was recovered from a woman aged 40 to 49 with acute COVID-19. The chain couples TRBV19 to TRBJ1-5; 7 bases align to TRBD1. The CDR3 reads CASSPSGGRSGRPQHF. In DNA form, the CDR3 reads TGTGCCAGTAGCCCCTCAGGGGGACGCTCTGGGAGACCCCAGCATTTT.